These 16 T cell receptor beta chains were all obtained from the same sample, sequenced in a study of T cell responses to AZD1222 COVID-19 vaccine. Data came from immunoSEQ multiplex PCR; TCRdb stores just in-frame clones and leaves some out. The sample contains approximately 180,000 clones, just over 90% of which appear only once. Specimen: peripheral blood, collected on day 0 of AZD1222 vaccination. The receptor set was obtained from an adult in good health.

The chain has TRBV6-5 and TRBJ2-1; 7 bases fit TRBD2. The CDR3 covers 15 residues. V was pared by 5 bases and J by 1 base, with 5 bases of the junction left unmatched. Germline assignment: CDR1 MNHEY and CDR2 SVGAGI. The CDR3 DNA is TGTGCCAGCAGTCTAGCGGCCGCGTCCTACAATGAGCAGTTCTTC. This gives the protein CASSLAAASYNEQFF.

This clone is a singleton in its sample. The chain uses TRBV12-3 or TRBV12-4 and TRBJ2-4; D is unclear. Trimming left V 5 bases short and J 9 bases short, with 11 bases between. The CDR3 runs to 12 residues. This chain's CDR3 is CASSKEVGIQYF. In DNA form, the CDR3 reads TGTGCCAGCAGTAAGGAAGTGGGCATTCAGTACTTC.

The genes are TRBV19 and TRBJ1-5, with D tentatively TRBD1 (5 bases). Germline assignment: CDR1 LNHDA and CDR2 SQIVND (reference sequence). V dropped 1 base and J dropped 0 bases, with 19 bases sitting between them. The CDR3 covers 19 residues. CDR3 sequence reads: CASSIGRGRWSHSNQPQHF. CDR3 DNA: TGTGCCAGTAGTATAGGACGGGGACGGTGGAGTCATAGCAATCAGCCCCAGCATTTT. The whole variable domain, filled in from reference TRBV19 and TRBJ1-5, reads DGGITQSPKYLFRKEGQNVTLSCEQNLNHDAMYWYRQDPGQGLRLIYYSQIVNDFQKGDIAEGYSVSREKKESFPLTVTSAQKNPTAFYLCASSIGRGRWSHSNQPQHFGDGTRLSIL.

The rearrangement links TRBV6-5 to TRBJ1-1, with D perhaps matching TRBD1 (5 bases). This CDR3 has 15 amino acids. Germline CDR1 is MNHEY and CDR2 is SVGAGI. The V gene lost 2 bases and the J gene lost 4 bases, with 14 bases spanning the gap. CDR3 region: CASSYRGGGGTEAFF. Written as DNA, the CDR3 is TGTGCCAGCAGTTACAGGGGTGGGGGAGGCACTGAAGCTTTCTTT.

The J gene is TRBJ2-5, the V gene TRBV12-3 or TRBV12-4; tentative D call: TRBD2 (6 bases). V lost 6 bases and J lost 5, with 10 bases in between. The CDR3 is made up of 12 amino acids. For the CDR3, the DNA is TGTGCCAGCAGCCCAGGAGGGGAGACCCAGTACTTC. This encodes CASSPGGETQYF.

The chain couples TRBV24-1 to TRBJ2-1, with 7 bases fitting TRBD2. This CDR3 contains 17 residues. Germline CDR1 reads KGHDR; CDR2 reads SFDVKD. V was clipped by 3 bases and J by 5 bases; unmatched bases: 12. CDR3 in DNA: TGTGCCACCAGTGATGCCCCAGGGCGGGGGACTCACAATGAGCAGTTCTTC. This sequence encodes CATSDAPGRGTHNEQFF.

This clone was detected a few times. This chain connects TRBV4-1 to TRBJ1-2, with TRBD1 matching 7 bases. V shed 3 bases and J 4 bases; nucleotides not matched to a gene: 5. The CDR3 sequence is 14 residues long. Germline assignment: CDR1 MGHRA and CDR2 YSYEKL. The CDR3 reads CASSQPQGGYGYTF. CDR3 DNA: TGCGCCAGCAGCCAGCCCCAGGGGGGCTATGGCTACACCTTC.

The J gene is TRBJ2-7, the V gene TRBV5-1; the D gene is possibly TRBD2 (6 bases). Germline V gene lookup returns CDR1 SGHRS and CDR2 YFSETQ. There are 12 residues in the CDR3. Trimming left V 5 bases short and J 2 bases short, with 8 bases between. The CDR3 region is CASRGGAYEQYF. CDR3 sequence (DNA): TGCGCCAGCAGAGGAGGGGCCTACGAGCAGTACTTC.

V gene TRBV10-3 combines with J gene TRBJ1-1, with D tentatively TRBD1 (5 bases). Per the germline V gene, CDR1 is ENHRY and CDR2 is SYGVKD. The CDR3 contains 15 residues. V was cut by 4 bases and J by 0 bases, with 12 bases left in between. The CDR3 DNA reads TGTGCCATCAGTGGCGGGACTTCCTTGAACACTGAAGCTTTCTTT. It encodes CAISGGTSLNTEAFF.

Here the CDR3 reads CSVDEDTEAFF. The CDR3, as DNA: TGCAGCGTTGATGAGGACACTGAAGCTTTCTTT. The chain employs TRBV29-1 and TRBJ1-1; D is ambiguous. Per germline, CDR1 SQVTM and CDR2 ANQGSEA. The CDR3 runs 11 residues. Trimming left V 3 bases short and J 3 bases short, with 5 bases between.

The chain links TRBV19 to TRBJ1-6, with a possible D match to TRBD1 (5 bases). The CDR3 consists of 16 residues. V was shortened by 0 bases and J by 9 bases, with 15 bases between the two germline ends. Germline CDR1 is LNHDA and CDR2 is SQIVND (reference sequence). The CDR3 is CASSIDRRGAGSPLHF. CDR3 nucleotide sequence: TGTGCCAGTAGTATAGATCGTAGAGGGGCCGGTTCACCCCTCCACTTT.

This clone was counted only a few times. The chain has TRBV7-2 and TRBJ2-5, with D possibly being TRBD2 (5 bases). CDR3 length equals 14 residues. CDR1 and CDR2 from the germline V gene are SGHTA and FQGNSA. Deletions cut 6 bases from V and 2 bases from J, with 13 bases between. The DNA of the CDR3 is TGTGCCAGCAGAATCCAGCGGACTCAAGAGACCCAGTACTTC. Translating it yields CASRIQRTQETQYF.

This clone came up once. The CDR3 region has the DNA TGTGCCAGCAGCTCTCTTCGACTAGCTTCGGGGGAGCAGTACTTC. Protein product: CASSSLRLASGEQYF. The gene calls are TRBV11-2 and TRBJ2-7; 7 positions match TRBD2. CDR1 is SGHAT, CDR2 FQNNGV, per germline. The ends lost 4 bases at V and 7 bases at J; junction bases unmatched: 13. The CDR3 spans 15 residues.

The J gene is TRBJ2-5, the V gene TRBV6-5; 9 bases are shared with TRBD1. The V and J ends lost 6 bases and 4 bases, in that order; junction bases with no gene match: 9. This CDR3 has 15 residues. Germline assignment: CDR1 MNHEY and CDR2 SVGAGI. CDR3 amino acids: CASRTGTGWAETQYF. The CDR3 coding sequence is TGTGCCAGCAGGACCGGGACAGGGTGGGCAGAGACCCAGTACTTC.

This rearrangement joins TRBV12-3 or TRBV12-4 to TRBJ1-3, with TRBD1 matching over 10 bases. The CDR3 consists of 12 residues. V was clipped by 10 bases and J by 8 bases; unmatched bases: 5. The DNA of the CDR3 is TGTGCCATCGGACAGGGGGGATACACCATATATTTT. Encoded protein: CAIGQGGYTIYF.

The rearrangement uses TRBV6-2 or TRBV6-3 and TRBJ2-1, with D possibly TRBD1 on 5 matching bases. CDR1 and CDR2 from the germline V gene are MNHEY and SVGEGT. V was trimmed by 4 bases and J by 7 bases, leaving 11 bases between them. The CDR3 contains 13 residues. CDR3 nucleotide sequence: TGTGCCAGCAGTTTCTCAGGGTGGAATGAGCAGTTCTTC. It translates to CASSFSGWNEQFF.